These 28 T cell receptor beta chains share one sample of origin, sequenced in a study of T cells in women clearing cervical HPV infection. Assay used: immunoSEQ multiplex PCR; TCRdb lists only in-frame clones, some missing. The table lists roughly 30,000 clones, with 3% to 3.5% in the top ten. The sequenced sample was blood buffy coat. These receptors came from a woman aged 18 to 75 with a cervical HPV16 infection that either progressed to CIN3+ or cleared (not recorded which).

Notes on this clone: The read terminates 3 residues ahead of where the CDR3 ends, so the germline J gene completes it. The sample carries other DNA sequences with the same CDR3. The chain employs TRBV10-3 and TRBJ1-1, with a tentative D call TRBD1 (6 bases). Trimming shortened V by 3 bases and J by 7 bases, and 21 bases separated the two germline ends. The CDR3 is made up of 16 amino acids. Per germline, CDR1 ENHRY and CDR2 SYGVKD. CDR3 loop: CAISDLGQSVGGEAFF. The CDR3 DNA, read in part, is TGTGCCATCAGTGACTTGGGACAATCTGTAGGGGGTGAA.

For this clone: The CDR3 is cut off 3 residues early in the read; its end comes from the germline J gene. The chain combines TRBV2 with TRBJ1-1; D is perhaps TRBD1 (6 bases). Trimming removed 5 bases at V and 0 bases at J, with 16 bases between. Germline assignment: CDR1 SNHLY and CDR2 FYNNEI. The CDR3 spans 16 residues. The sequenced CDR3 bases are TGTGCCAGCAGTATCGAGAAAGGGGGGGTGAACACTGAA. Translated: CASSIEKGGVNTE. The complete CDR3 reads CASSIEKGGVNTEAFF.

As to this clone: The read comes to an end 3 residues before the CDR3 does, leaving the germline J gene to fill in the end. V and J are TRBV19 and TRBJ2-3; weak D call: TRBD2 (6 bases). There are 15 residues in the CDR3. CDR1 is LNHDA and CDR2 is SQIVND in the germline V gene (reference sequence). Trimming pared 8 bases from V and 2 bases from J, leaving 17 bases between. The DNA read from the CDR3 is TGTGCCAGTGCCGGAGGGTACTCCAACACAGATACG. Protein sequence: CASAGGYSNTDT. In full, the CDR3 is CASAGGYSNTDTQYF. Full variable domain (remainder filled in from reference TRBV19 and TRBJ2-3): DGGITQSPKYLFRKEGQNVTLSCEQNLNHDAMYWYRQDPGQGLRLIYYSQIVNDFQKGDIAEGYSVSREKKESFPLTVTSAQKNPTAFYLCASAGGYSNTDTQYFGPGTRLTVL.

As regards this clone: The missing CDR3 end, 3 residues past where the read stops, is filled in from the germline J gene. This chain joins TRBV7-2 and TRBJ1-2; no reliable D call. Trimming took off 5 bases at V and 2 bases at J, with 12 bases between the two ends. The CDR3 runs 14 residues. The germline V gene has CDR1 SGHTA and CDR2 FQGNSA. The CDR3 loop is CASSRVLQNYGYTF. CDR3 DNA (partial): TGTGCCAGCAGCCGGGTACTTCAGAACTATGGC.

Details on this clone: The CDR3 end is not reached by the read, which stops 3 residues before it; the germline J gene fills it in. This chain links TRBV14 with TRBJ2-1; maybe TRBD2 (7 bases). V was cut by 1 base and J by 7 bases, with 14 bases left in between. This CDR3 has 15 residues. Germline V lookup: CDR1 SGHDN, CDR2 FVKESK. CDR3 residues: CASSQVGGAINEQFF. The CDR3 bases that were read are TGTGCCAGCAGCCAAGTTGGGGGGGCGATAAATGAG.

The DNA read from the CDR3 is TGCGCCAGCAGCTTGGTGCCGGAGGGGGGAAACACC. This encodes CASSLVPEGGNT. The entire CDR3 reads CASSLVPEGGNTIYF. This chain links TRBV5-1 with TRBJ1-3; a weak D match, TRBD1 (5 bases). The read falls 3 residues short of the CDR3 end, and the missing part is taken from the germline J gene. Germline loops: CDR1 SGHRS, CDR2 YFSETQ. This CDR3 is built from 15 residues. The germline V and J ends were trimmed by 0 bases and 4 bases, with 11 bases remaining between them.

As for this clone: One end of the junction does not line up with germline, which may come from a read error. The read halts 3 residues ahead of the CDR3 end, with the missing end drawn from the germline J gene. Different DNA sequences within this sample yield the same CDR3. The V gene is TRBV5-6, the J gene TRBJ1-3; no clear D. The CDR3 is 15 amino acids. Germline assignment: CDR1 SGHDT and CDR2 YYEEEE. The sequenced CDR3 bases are TGTGCCAGCAGCGGCGCAAGAGGGTCCGGAAACACG. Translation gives CASSGARGSGNT. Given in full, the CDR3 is CASSGARGSGNTIYF.

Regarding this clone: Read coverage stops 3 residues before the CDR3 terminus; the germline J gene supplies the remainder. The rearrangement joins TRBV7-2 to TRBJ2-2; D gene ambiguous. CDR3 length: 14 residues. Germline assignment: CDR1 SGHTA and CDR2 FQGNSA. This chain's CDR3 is CASRMGPFNSPLFF. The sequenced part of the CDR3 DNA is TGTGCCAGCAGAATGGGCCCGTTTAATTCACCG.

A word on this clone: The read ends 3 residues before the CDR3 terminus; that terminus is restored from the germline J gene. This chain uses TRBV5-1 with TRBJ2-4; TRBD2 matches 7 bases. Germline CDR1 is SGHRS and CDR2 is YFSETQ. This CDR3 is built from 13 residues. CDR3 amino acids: CASSSDGDYGQYF. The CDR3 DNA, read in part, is TGCGCCAGCAGCTCGGACGGGGACTATGGT.

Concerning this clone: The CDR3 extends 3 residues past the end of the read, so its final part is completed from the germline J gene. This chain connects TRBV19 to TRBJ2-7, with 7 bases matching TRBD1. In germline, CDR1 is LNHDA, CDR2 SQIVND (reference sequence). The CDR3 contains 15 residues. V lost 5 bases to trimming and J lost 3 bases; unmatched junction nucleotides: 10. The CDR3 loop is CASSPHRGSGYEQYF. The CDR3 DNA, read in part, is TGTGCCAGTAGTCCCCACAGGGGATCCGGCTACGAG.

Partial CDR3 DNA: TGTGCCAGCAGCTCCGGTGGAGGAGGGGGCGGAGATACC. Translation gives CASSSGGGGGGDT. The entire CDR3 reads CASSSGGGGGGDTYTF. This chain uses TRBV7-3 with TRBJ1-2; 7 nucleotides match TRBD1. The CDR3 goes on 3 residues after the read ends, and that part is filled in from the germline J gene. The germline V gene has CDR1 SGHTA and CDR2 FQGTGA. This CDR3 is 16 amino acids long.

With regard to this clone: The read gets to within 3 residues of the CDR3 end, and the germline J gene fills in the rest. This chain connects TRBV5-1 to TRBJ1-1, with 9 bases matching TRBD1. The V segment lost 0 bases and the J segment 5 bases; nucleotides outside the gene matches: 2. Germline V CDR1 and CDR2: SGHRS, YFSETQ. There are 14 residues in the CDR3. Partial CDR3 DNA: TGCGCCAGCAGCTTGGGACAGGGGGGGACTGAA. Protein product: CASSLGQGGTE. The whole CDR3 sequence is CASSLGQGGTEAFF.

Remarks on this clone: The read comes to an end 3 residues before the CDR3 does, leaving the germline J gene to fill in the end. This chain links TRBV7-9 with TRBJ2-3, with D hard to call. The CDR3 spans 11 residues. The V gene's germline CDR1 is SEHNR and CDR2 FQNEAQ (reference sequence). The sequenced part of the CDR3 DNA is TGTGCCAGCAAATCTATAGAGACG. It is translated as CASKSIET. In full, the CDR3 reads CASKSIETQYF.

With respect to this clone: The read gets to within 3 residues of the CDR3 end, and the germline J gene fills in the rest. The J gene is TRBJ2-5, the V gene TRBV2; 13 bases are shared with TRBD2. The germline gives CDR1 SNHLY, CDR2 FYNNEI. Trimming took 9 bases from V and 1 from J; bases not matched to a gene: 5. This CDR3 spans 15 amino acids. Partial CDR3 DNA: TGTGCCAGTAGGACTAGCGGGGGAATCCAAGAGACC. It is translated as CASRTSGGIQET. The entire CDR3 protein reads CASRTSGGIQETQYF.

CDR3 DNA (partial): TGTGCCAGCAGTCCACCCCGGGACAGGGCCCAA. Translated: CASSPPRDRAQ. The CDR3 reads in full as CASSPPRDRAQAFF. The chain combines TRBV27 with TRBJ1-1; 9 bases match TRBD1. The read ends 3 residues shy of where the CDR3 ends; the end is completed using the germline J gene. Germline-derived CDR1 and CDR2 are MNHEY and SMNVEV (reference sequence). The CDR3 has 14 amino acids.

Here the CDR3 reads CASSTRDTYQETQYF. The CDR3 bases that were read are TGCGCCAGCAGCACCAGGGACACCTACCAAGAGACG. The chain is built from TRBV4-1 and TRBJ2-3, with D possibly matching TRBD1 (6 bases). From the germline J gene comes the end of the CDR3, since the read stops 3 residues before it. Germline V gene data show CDR1 as MGHRA and CDR2 as YSYEKL. This CDR3 contains 15 residues.

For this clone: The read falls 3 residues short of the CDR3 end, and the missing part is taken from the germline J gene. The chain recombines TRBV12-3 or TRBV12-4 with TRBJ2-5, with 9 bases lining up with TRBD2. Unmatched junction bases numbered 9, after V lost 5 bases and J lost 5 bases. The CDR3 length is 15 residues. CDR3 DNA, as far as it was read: TGTGCCAGCAGTCTAGGGACTAGCTGGGCGGAGACC. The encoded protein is CASSLGTSWAET. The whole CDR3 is CASSLGTSWAETQYF.

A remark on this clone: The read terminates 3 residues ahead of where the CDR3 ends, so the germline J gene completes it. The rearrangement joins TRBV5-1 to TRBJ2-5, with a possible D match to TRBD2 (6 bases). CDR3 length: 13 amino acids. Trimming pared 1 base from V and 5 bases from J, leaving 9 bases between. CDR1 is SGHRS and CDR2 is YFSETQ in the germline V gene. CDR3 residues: CASSLTSQETQYF. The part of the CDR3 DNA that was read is TGCGCCAGCAGCTTGACTAGCCAGGAGACC.

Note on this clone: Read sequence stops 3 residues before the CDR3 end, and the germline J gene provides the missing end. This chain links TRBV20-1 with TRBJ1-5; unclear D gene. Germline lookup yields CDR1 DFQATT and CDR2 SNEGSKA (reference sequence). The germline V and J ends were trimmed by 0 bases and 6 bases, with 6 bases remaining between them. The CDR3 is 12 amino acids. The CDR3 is CSARDGFQPQHF. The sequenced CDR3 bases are TGCAGTGCTAGAGATGGCTTTCAGCCC.

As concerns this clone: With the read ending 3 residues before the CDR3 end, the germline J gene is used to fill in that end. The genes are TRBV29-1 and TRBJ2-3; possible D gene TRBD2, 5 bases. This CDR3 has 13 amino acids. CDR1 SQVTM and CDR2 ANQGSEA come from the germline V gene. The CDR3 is CSVVRTSQETQYF. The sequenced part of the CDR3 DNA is TGCAGCGTTGTAAGGACTTCTCAAGAGACG.

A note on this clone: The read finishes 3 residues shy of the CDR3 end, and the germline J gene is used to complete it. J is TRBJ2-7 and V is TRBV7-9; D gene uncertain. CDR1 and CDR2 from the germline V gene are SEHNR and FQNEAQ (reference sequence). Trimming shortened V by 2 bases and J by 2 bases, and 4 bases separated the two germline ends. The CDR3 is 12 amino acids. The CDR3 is CASSLNTYEQYF. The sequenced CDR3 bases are TGTGCCAGCAGCTTAAACACCTACGAG. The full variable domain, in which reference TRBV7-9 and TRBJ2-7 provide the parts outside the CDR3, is DTGVSQNPRHKITKRGQNVTFRCDPISEHNRLYWYRQTLGQGPEFLTYFQNEAQLEKSRLLSDRFSAERPKGSFSTLEIQRTEQGDSAMYLCASSLNTYEQYFGPGTRLTVT.

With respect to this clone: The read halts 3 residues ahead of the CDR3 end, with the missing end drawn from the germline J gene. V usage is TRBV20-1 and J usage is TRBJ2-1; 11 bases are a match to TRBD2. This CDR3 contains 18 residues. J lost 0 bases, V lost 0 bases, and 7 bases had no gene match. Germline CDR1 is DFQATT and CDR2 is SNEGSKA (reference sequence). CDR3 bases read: TGCAGTGCTAGAGATCTGGGACTAGCGGTGCGCTCCTACAATGAG. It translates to CSARDLGLAVRSYNE. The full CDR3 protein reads CSARDLGLAVRSYNEQFF.

The CDR3: CASSLGRSNSPLHF. CDR3 DNA, as far as it was read: TGCGCCAGCAGCTTGGGCAGGAGCAATTCACCC. The gene calls are TRBV5-1 and TRBJ1-6; D unclear. Coverage ceases 3 residues before the CDR3 finishes, and the germline J gene fills in the end. This CDR3 spans 14 amino acids. Germline V lookup: CDR1 SGHRS, CDR2 YFSETQ. V was pared by 0 bases and J by 7 bases, with 8 bases between.

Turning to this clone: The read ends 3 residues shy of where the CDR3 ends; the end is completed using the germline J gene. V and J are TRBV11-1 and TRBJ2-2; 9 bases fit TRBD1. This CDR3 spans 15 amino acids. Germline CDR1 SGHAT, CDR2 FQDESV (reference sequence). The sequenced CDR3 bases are TGTGCCAGCAGCTTTACAGGGGGCAGGGATTCACCG. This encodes CASSFTGGRDSP. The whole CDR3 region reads CASSFTGGRDSPLFF. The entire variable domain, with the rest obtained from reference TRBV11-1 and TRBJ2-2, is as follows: EAEVAQSPRYKITEKSQAVAFWCDPISGHATLYWYRQILGQGPELLVQFQDESVVDDSQLPKDRFSAERLKGVDSTLKIQPAELGDSAMYLCASSFTGGRDSPLFFGEGSRLTVL.

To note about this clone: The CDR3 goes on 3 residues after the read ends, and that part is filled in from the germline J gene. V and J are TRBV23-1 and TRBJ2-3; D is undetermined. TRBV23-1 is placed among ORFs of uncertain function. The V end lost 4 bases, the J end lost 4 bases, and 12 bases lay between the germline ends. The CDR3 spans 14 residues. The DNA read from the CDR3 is TGCGCCAGCAGTCGGGCCGTAGGTGCAGATACG. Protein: CASSRAVGADT. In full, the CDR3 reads CASSRAVGADTQYF.

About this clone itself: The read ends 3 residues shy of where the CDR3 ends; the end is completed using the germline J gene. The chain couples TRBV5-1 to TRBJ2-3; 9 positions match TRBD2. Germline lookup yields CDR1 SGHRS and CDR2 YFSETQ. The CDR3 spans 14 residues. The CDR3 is CASSFGRGGETQYF. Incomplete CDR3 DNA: TGCGCCAGCAGCTTCGGTCGCGGGGGGGAGACG.

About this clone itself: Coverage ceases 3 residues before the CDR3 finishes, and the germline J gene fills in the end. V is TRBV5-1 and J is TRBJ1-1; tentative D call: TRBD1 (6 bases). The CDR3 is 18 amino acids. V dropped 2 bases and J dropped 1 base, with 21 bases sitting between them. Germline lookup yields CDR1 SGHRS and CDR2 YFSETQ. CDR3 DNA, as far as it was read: TGCGCCAGCAGCTTAAGATCCGGGACAAGCCTCTCGAACACTGAA. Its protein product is CASSLRSGTSLSNTE. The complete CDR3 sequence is CASSLRSGTSLSNTEAFF.

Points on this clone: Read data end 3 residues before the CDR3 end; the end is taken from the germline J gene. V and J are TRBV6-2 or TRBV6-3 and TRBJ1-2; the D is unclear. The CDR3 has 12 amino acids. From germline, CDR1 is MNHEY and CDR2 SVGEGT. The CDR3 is CASSHPADTYTF. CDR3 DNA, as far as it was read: TGTGCCAGCTCACACCCCGCAGATACC.